This T cell receptor (beta chain) is drawn from a study of T cell changes during pregnancy in multiple sclerosis (dated by TCRdb to between 2018 and 2020). Concerning the study at large: The study looked at changes in the T cell repertoire across pregnancy in women with multiple sclerosis.

The library came from the immunoSEQ multiplex PCR assay. Held by TCRdb, this immuneACCESS table contains in-frame sequences only and omits some clones. Under half of the omission traces to an unresolved V gene where checked; the cause of the rest is unknown. The table for this sample lists tens of thousands of clones; approximately 92% of them were counted only once. 0.45% to 0.65% of the sample goes to the ten largest clones. The CDR3 holds 21 amino acids from the cysteine to the phenylalanine. Only the CDR3 part of the read is kept: 63 bases, read in frame from the first base. Trimming leaves V shorter by 4 bases and J shorter by 1 base, with the junction holding 15 bases beyond the gene matches. Per the germline V gene, SGHRS is the CDR1 and YFSETQ is the CDR2. About this clone itself: No cognate antigen has been identified for it. The input lacks base qualities; no much larger clone sits a single base away.

This sequence was found in a female donor with multiple sclerosis, enrolled in a pregnancy study. The rearranged chain carries TRBV5-1 and TRBJ2-2, and 14 bases in between align with TRBD2. This sample comprised CD4+ T cells from peripheral blood mononuclear cells, obtained after pregnancy. The nucleotide sequence reads as follows: TGCGCCAGCAGCAGGACAGTACCGGGACTAGCGGGAGAAAGGAACACCGGGGAGCTGTTTTTT. This encodes CASSRTVPGLAGERNTGELFF.